These 10 T cell receptor beta chains were all obtained from the same sample, sequenced in a study of Tregs in tolerant kidney transplant recipients. The repertoire was sequenced with immunoSEQ multiplex PCR; TCRdb's copy has only in-frame clones and lacks some. The data contain some 60,000 clones, 65% to 85% of them seen just once; the ten biggest clones take up 4% to 6.5%. The sequenced sample consisted of CD4+ T cells from blood. These receptors all stem from a human donor in good health.

On this clone: The junction differs from germline at one of its ends, possibly a read error. The chain carries TRBV12-5 and TRBJ1-2, with 7 bases lining up with TRBD1. This CDR3 contains 13 residues. Germline CDR1 reads LGHNT; CDR2 reads FRNRAP. For the CDR3, the DNA is TGTGCTAGTGCTTTGAGGACAGGCGCTGGCTACACCTTC. Its protein is CASALRTGAGYTF.

The genes are TRBV6-5 and TRBJ1-2; 7 bases map to TRBD1. Unmatched junction bases numbered 2, after V lost 6 bases and J lost 1 base. The CDR3 is 13 amino acids. The germline CDR1 and CDR2 sequences are MNHEY and SVGAGI. CDR3 DNA: TGTGCCAGCAGCCGGGACAGTAACTATGGCTACACCTTC. Protein: CASSRDSNYGYTF.

The rearrangement links TRBV2 to TRBJ2-3; D perhaps matches TRBD2 (5 bases). This CDR3 has 14 amino acids. Trimming stripped 6 bases from V and 6 bases from J, with 16 bases between. The germline gives CDR1 SNHLY, CDR2 FYNNEI. CDR3 sequence: CASRTIWTPDTQYF. The CDR3 DNA is TGTGCCAGCAGGACTATCTGGACCCCGGATACGCAGTATTTT.

The chain uses TRBV9 and TRBJ2-1, with 7 positions matching TRBD2. CDR1 is SGDLS, CDR2 YYNGEE, per germline. Unmatched junction bases numbered 5, after V lost 2 bases and J lost 9 bases. The length of the CDR3 is 13 residues. The CDR3 sequence is CASSVDAGVEQFF. The CDR3 DNA reads TGTGCCAGCAGCGTTGATGCGGGAGTTGAGCAGTTCTTC.

The chain couples TRBV7-6 to TRBJ1-1; no firm D call. CDR3 length: 13 amino acids. The V and J ends lost 2 bases and 1 base respectively, with 5 bases between them. Germline V gene lookup returns CDR1 SGHVS and CDR2 FNYEAQ. The CDR3 here is CASSLSRNTEAFF. The CDR3 DNA sequence: TGTGCCAGCAGCTTAAGCCGGAACACTGAAGCTTTCTTT.

The chain carries TRBV5-8 and TRBJ2-1, with TRBD2 as a possible D gene (6 bases). Trimming took off 6 bases at V and 1 base at J, with 11 bases between the two ends. Germline V lookup: CDR1 SGHTS, CDR2 YDEGEE. CDR3 length: 14 residues. CDR3 in DNA: TGTGCCAGCATCTATGGACTATCCTACAATGAGCAGTTCTTC. Translation: CASIYGLSYNEQFF.

The chain uses TRBV7-6 and TRBJ1-5, with TRBD1 as a possible D gene (5 bases). V was clipped by 5 bases and J by 7 bases, with 15 bases between them. The germline V gene encodes CDR1 SGHVS and CDR2 FNYEAQ. The length of the CDR3 is 14 residues. The CDR3 reads CASSPGTSGQPQHF. The CDR3 region has the DNA TGTGCCAGCAGCCCAGGGACCTCGGGCCAGCCCCAGCATTTT.

The sample holds a few counts of this clone. The chain employs TRBV20-1 and TRBJ2-3; no clear D. V lost 2 bases and J 6 bases, leaving 6 bases between the germline ends. This CDR3 is 11 amino acids long. In germline, CDR1 is DFQATT, CDR2 SNEGSKA (reference sequence). CDR3 residues: CSARPGDTQYF. CDR3 DNA sequence: TGCAGTGCTAGACCCGGGGATACGCAGTATTTT.

The rearrangement joins TRBV25-1 to TRBJ1-2, with D possibly matching TRBD1 (5 bases). The CDR3 has 17 residues. Trimming cost V 2 bases and J 1 base, with 17 bases left between them. The germline V gene has CDR1 MGHDK and CDR2 SYGVNS. CDR3 protein: CASSEMGSGTVNYGYTF. The CDR3 region has the DNA TGTGCCAGCAGTGAAATGGGGTCGGGGACCGTTAACTATGGCTACACCTTC.

V is TRBV30 and J is TRBJ2-3; 7 bases match TRBD2. The V gene end was trimmed by 3 bases and the J gene end by 1 base; junction bases not matched to a gene: 4. The CDR3 sequence is 14 residues long. The V gene's germline CDR1 is GTSNPN and CDR2 SVGIG (reference sequence). CDR3 residues: CAWRSSGGTDTQYF. The CDR3 nucleotides read TGTGCCTGGAGATCCAGCGGGGGCACAGATACGCAGTATTTT.